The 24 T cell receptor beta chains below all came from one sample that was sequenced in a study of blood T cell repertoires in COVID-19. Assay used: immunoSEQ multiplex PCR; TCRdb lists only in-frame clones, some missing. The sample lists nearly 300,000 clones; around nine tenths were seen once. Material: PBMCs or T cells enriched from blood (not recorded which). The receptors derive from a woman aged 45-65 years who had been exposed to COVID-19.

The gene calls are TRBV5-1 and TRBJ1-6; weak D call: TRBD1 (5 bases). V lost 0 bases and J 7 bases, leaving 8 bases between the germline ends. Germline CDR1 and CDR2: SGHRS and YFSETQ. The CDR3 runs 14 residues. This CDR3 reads CASSLGQFNSPLHF. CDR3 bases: TGCGCCAGCAGCTTGGGACAGTTCAATTCACCCCTCCACTTT. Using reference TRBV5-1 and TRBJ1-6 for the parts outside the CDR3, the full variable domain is KAGVTQTPRYLIKTRGQQVTLSCSPISGHRSVSWYQQTPGQGLQFLFEYFSETQRNKGNFPGRFSGRQFSNSRSEMNVSTLELGDSALYLCASSLGQFNSPLHFGNGTRLTVT.

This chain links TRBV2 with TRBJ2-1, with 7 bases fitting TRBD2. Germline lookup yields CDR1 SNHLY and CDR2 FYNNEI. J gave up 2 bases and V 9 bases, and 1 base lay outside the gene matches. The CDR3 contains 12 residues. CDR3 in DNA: TGTGCCAGGGGGGGGACCTACAATGAGCAGTTCTTC. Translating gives CARGGTYNEQFF.

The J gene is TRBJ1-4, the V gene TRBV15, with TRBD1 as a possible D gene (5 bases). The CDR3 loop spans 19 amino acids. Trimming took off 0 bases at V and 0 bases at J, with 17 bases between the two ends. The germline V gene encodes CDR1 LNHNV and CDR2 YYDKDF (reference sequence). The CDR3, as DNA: TGTGCCACCAGCAGAGATCATGGGGGGTTAAAAGCAACTAATGAAAAACTGTTTTTT. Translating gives CATSRDHGGLKATNEKLFF.

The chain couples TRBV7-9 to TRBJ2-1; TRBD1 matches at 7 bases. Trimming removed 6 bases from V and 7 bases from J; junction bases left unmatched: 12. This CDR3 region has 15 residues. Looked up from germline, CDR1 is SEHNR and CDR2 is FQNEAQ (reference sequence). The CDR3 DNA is TGTGCCAGCAGTCCCGGGACAGCGGCCAGGAATGAGCAGTTCTTC. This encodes CASSPGTAARNEQFF.

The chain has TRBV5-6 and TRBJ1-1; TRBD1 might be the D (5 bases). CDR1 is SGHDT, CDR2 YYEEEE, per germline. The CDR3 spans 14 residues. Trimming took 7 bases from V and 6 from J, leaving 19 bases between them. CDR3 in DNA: TGTGCCAGCCAAGCAGTCAGGGCTAGTTCTGAAGCTTTCTTT. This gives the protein CASQAVRASSEAFF. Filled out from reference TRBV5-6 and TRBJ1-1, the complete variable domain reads DAGVTQSPTHLIKTRGQQVTLRCSPKSGHDTVSWYQQALGQGPQFIFQYYEEEERQRGNFPDRFSGHQFPNYSSELNVNALLLGDSALYLCASQAVRASSEAFFGQGTRLTVV.

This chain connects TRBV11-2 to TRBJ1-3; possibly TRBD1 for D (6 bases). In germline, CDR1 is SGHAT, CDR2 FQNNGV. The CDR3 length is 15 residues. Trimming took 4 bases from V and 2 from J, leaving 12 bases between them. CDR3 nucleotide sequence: TGTGCCAGCAGCTCGACAGGAACCACTGGAAACACCATATATTTT. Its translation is CASSSTGTTGNTIYF. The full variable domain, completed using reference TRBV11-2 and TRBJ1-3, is EAGVAQSPRYKIIEKRQSVAFWCNPISGHATLYWYQQILGQGPKLLIQFQNNGVVDDSQLPKDRFSAERLKGVDSTLKIQPAKLEDSAVYLCASSSTGTTGNTIYFGEGSWLTVV.

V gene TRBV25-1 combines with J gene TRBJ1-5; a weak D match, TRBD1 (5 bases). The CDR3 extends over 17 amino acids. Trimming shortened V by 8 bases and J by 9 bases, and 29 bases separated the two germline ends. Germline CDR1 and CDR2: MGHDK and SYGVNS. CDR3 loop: CASGGGNEADLLLPQHF. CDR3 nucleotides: TGTGCCAGCGGGGGGGGGAACGAGGCAGACCTTCTGCTGCCCCAGCATTTT.

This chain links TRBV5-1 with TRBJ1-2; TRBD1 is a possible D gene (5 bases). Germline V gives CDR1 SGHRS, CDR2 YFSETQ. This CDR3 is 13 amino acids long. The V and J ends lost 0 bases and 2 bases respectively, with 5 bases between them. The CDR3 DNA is TGCGCCAGCAGCTTGGACAGGAACTATGGCTACACCTTC. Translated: CASSLDRNYGYTF. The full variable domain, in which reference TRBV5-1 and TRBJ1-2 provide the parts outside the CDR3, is KAGVTQTPRYLIKTRGQQVTLSCSPISGHRSVSWYQQTPGQGLQFLFEYFSETQRNKGNFPGRFSGRQFSNSRSEMNVSTLELGDSALYLCASSLDRNYGYTFGSGTRLTVV.

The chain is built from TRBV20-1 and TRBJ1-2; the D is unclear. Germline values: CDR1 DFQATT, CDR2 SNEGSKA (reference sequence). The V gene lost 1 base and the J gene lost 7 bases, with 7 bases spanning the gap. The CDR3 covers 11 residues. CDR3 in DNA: TGCAGTGCTAGAGTTAGTATTGGCTACACCTTC. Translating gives CSARVSIGYTF.

The CDR3 region is CASSPSNMNTEAFF. CDR3 bases: TGTGCCAGCAGCCCCTCAAACATGAACACTGAAGCTTTCTTT. The chain employs TRBV4-2 and TRBJ1-1; D gene uncertain. V was shortened by 4 bases and J by 0 bases, with 9 bases between the two germline ends. Germline lookup yields CDR1 LGHNA and CDR2 YNFKEQ. The CDR3 is made up of 14 amino acids.

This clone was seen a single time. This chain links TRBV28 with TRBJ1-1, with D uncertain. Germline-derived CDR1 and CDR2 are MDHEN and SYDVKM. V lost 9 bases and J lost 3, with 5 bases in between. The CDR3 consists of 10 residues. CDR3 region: CASRDTEAFF. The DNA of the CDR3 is TGTGCCAGTCGGGACACTGAAGCTTTCTTT. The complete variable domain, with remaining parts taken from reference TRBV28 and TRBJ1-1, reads DVKVTQSSRYLVKRTGEKVFLECVQDMDHENMFWYRQDPGLGLRLIYFSYDVKMKEKGDIPEGYSVSREKKERFSLILESASTNQTSMYLCASRDTEAFFGQGTRLTVV.

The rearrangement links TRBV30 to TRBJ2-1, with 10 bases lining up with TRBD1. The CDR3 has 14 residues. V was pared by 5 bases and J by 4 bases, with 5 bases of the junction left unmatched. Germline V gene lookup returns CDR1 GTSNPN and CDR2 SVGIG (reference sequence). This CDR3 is CAWDPGQGYNEQFF. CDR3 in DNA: TGTGCCTGGGATCCGGGACAGGGGTACAATGAGCAGTTCTTC.

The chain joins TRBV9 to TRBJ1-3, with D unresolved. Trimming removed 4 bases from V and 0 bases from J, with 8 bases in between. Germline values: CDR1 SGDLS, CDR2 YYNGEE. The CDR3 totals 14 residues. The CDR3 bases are TGTGCCAGCAGCACCGTAGACTCTGGAAACACCATATATTTT. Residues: CASSTVDSGNTIYF.

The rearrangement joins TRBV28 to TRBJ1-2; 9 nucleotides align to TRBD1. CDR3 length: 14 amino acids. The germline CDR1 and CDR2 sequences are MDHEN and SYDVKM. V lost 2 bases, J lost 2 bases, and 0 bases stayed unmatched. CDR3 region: CASSLGTGNYGYTF. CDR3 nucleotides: TGTGCCAGCAGTTTAGGGACAGGGAACTATGGCTACACCTTC.

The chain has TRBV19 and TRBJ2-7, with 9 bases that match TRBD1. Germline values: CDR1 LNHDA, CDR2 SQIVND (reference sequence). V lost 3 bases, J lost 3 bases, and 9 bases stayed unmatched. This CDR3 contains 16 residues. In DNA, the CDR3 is TGTGCCAGTAGTATGGCTACAGGGGGCGCGGACTACGAGCAGTACTTC. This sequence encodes CASSMATGGADYEQYF.

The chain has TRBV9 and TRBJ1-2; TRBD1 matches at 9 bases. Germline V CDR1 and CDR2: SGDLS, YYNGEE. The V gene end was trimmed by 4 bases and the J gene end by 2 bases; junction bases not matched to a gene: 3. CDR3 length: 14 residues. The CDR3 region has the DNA TGTGCCAGCAGCCCGGGACAGGGCAACTATGGCTACACCTTC. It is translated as CASSPGQGNYGYTF.

CDR3 bases: TGCAGCGTGGGAGAAAGGTACGGCACTGAAGCTTTCTTT. It codes for CSVGERYGTEAFF. The rearrangement links TRBV29-1 to TRBJ1-1; the D is unclear. This CDR3 spans 13 amino acids. Per germline, CDR1 SQVTM and CDR2 ANQGSEA. V dropped 6 bases and J dropped 4 bases, with 15 bases sitting between them.

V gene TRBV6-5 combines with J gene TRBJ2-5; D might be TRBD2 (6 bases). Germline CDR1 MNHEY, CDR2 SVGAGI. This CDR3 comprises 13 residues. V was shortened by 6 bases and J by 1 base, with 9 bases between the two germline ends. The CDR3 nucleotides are TGTGCCAGCAGACCGGGACTCCAAGAGACCCAGTACTTC. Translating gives CASRPGLQETQYF.

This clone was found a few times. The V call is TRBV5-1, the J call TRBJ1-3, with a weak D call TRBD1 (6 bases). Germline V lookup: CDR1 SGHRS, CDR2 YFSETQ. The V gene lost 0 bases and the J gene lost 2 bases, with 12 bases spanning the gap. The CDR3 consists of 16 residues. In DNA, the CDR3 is TGCGCCAGCAGCTTGGCTCCAGGGGATACTGGAAACACCATATATTTT. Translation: CASSLAPGDTGNTIYF.

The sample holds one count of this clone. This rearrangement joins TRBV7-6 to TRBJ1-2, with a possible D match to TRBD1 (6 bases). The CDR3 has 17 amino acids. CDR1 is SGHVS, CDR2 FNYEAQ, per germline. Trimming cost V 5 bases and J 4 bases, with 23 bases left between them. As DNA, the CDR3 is TGTGCCAGCAGCCGCCAAGACGACAGGCGAGGGGGCTATGGCTACACCTTC. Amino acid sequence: CASSRQDDRRGGYGYTF. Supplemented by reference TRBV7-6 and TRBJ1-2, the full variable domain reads GAGVSQSPRYKVTKRGQDVALRCDPISGHVSLYWYRQALGQGPEFLTYFNYEAQQDKSGLPNDRFSAERPEGSISTLTIQRTEQRDSAMYRCASSRQDDRRGGYGYTFGSGTRLTVV.

This chain's CDR3 is CASSPRQGSGTEAFF. The CDR3 DNA is TGCGCCAGCAGCCCAAGACAGGGTAGTGGCACTGAAGCTTTCTTT. The chain joins TRBV5-1 to TRBJ1-1; 7 bases are shared with TRBD1. The CDR3 spans 15 residues. CDR1 and CDR2 (germline): SGHRS, YFSETQ. The V and J ends lost 4 bases and 4 bases, in that order; junction bases with no gene match: 10.

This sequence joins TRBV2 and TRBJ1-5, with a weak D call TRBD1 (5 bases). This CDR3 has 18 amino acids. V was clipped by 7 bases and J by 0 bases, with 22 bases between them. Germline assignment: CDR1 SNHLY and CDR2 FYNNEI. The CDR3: CASTFLARAPYSNQPQHF. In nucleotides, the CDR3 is TGTGCCAGCACCTTCTTGGCCAGGGCCCCTTATAGCAATCAGCCCCAGCATTTT.

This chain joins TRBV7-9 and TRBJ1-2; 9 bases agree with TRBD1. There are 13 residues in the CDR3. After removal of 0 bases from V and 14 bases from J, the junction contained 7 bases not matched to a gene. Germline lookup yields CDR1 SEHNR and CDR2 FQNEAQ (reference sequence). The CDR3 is CASSLAPGQGLTF. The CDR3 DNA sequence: TGTGCCAGCAGCTTAGCCCCGGGACAGGGCCTGACCTTC.

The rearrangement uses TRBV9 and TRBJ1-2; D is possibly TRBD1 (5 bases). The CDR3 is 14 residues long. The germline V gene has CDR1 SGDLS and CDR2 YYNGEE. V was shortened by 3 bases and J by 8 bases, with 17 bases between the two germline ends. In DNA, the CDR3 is TGTGCCAGCAGCGCCGACTTGGGACTACAAGGCTACACCTTC. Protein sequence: CASSADLGLQGYTF.